The sequence of this T cell receptor (beta chain) was determined in a study of cytomegalovirus exposure and HLA in healthy donors. The CDR3 has 11 amino acids. The germline V gene has CDR1 SNHLY and CDR2 FYNNEI. V shed 6 bases and J shed 16 bases, with 15 bases lying between them. The PCR employed 60 Vbeta primers together with 13 Jbeta primers. Measured with immunoSEQ multiplex PCR; TCRdb has only the in-frame clones, and not every one. This sample has roughly 160,000 clones, with around three quarters found just once. The rearrangement links TRBV2 to TRBJ1-4; D is undetermined. Material for sequencing was PBMCs. The TCR comes from a man aged 25-40 years in good health and CMV-seropositive. The CDR3 nucleotides are TGTGCCAGCAGGGAAATTATGACATGGTTTTTT. Encoded protein: CASREIMTWFF.